This T cell receptor beta chain comes out of a study of blood T cell repertoires in COVID-19. Whole-study context: The origin of the acute and convalescent COVID-19 samples was the United States, Italy and Spain. PBMCs, B-cell-depleted T cells, or T cells were the source of the cDNA or gDNA that made up the material.

Unmatched junction bases numbered 18, after V lost 7 bases and J lost 8 bases. The germline CDR1 and CDR2 sequences are LNHNV and YYDKDF (reference sequence). The CDR3 length is 17 residues. Authors' data handling: Counts of nucleated cells, estimated from reference gene primer amplification, were obtained. TCRdb's copy holds only in-frame clones and misses some; the assay was immunoSEQ multiplex PCR. V and J calls and clone size are given by that table; D and trimming were obtained from the DNA. The data show approximately 97,000 clones, around 85% seen once. V and J are TRBV15 and TRBJ1-3; 9 nucleotides agree with TRBD1. The sequenced sample was peripheral blood. The source of this sequence is a man older than 75 with acute or convalescent COVID-19. CDR3 amino acids: CATTNNLGQGLGDTIYF. CDR3 sequence (DNA): TGTGCCACCACAAATAACTTGGGACAGGGCTTAGGAGACACCATATATTTT.